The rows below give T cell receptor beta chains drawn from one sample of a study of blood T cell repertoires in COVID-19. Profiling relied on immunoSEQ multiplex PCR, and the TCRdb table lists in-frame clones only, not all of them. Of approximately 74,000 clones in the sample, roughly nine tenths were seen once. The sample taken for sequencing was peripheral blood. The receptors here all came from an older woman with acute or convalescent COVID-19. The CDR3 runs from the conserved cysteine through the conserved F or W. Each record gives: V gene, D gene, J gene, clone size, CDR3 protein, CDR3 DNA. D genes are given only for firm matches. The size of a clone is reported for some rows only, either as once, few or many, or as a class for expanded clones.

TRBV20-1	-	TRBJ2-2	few	CSAADTGELFF	TGCAGTGCGGCAGACACCGGGGAGCTGTTTTTT
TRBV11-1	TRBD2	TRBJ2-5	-	CASSLGTSGTQETQYF	TGTGCCAGCAGCTTAGGGACTAGCGGGACTCAAGAGACCCAGTACTTC
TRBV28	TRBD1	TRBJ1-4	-	CASTSGQGSWGVKLFF	TGTGCCAGCACCTCGGGACAGGGCTCCTGGGGGGTAAAACTGTTTTTT
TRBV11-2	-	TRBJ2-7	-	CASSLALYYEQYF	TGTGCCAGCAGCTTGGCATTATACTACGAGCAGTACTTC
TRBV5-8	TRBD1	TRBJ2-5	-	CASSPGQRRETQYF	TGTGCCAGCAGTCCGGGACAGAGAAGGGAGACCCAGTACTTC
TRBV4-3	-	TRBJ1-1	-	CASSYGDRTEAFF	TGCGCCAGCAGCTATGGAGATCGCACTGAAGCTTTCTTT
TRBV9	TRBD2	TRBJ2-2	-	CASSVFEAGANTGELFF	TGTGCCAGCAGCGTTTTTGAAGCGGGAGCGAACACCGGGGAGCTGTTTTTT
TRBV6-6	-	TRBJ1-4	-	CASSYSVGGVGEKLFF	TGTGCCAGCAGTTACTCGGTAGGAGGAGTGGGTGAAAAACTGTTTTTT
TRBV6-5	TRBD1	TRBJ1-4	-	CASSYSGQNFEKLFF	TGTGCCAGCAGTTACTCGGGACAGAACTTTGAAAAACTGTTTTTT
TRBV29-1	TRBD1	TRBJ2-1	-	CSSYPDRFNEQFF	TGCAGCTCCTACCCGGACAGGTTCAATGAGCAGTTCTTC
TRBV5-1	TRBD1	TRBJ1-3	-	CASSTGQGSGNTIYF	TGCGCCAGCAGCACGGGACAGGGCTCTGGAAACACCATATATTTT
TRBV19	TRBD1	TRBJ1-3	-	CASGTGVGNTIYF	TGTGCCAGCGGGACAGGGGTCGGAAACACCATATATTTT
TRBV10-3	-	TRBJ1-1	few	CAISSTGYTEAFF	TGTGCCATCAGTTCAACAGGGTACACTGAAGCTTTCTTT
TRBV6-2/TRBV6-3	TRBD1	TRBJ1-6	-	CASSSIARTGKSSPLHF	TGTGCCAGCAGTTCGATTGCTAGGACAGGGAAGAGTTCACCCCTCCACTTT
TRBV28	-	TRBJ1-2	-	CASSPGARYGYTF	TGTGCCAGCAGTCCCGGTGCGCGCTATGGCTACACCTTC
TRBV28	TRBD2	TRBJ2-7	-	CASSLGGGGGTYEQYF	TGTGCCAGCAGTTTAGGAGGTGGGGGAGGGACCTACGAGCAGTACTTC
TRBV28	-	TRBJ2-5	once	CASSLPQGPQETQYF	TGTGCCAGCAGTTTACCGCAGGGCCCCCAAGAGACCCAGTACTTC
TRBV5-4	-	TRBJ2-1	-	CASSLGRGRINEQFF	TGTGCCAGCAGCTTGGGCAGGGGAAGAATCAATGAGCAGTTCTTC
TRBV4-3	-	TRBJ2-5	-	CASSQTLAAQTQYF	TGCGCCAGCAGCCAAACCCTAGCTGCCCAGACCCAGTACTTC
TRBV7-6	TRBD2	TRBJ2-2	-	CASSLGVGGSTGELFF	TGTGCCAGCAGCTTGGGAGTGGGGGGGAGCACCGGGGAGCTGTTTTTT
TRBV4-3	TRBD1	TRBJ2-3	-	CASSQARDSAWDTQYF	TGCGCCAGCAGCCAAGCCCGGGACAGTGCCTGGGATACGCAGTATTTT
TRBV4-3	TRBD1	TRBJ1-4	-	CASSQKGAGNEKLFF	TGCGCCAGCAGCCAAAAGGGGGCAGGTAATGAAAAACTGTTTTTT
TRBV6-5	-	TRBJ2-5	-	CASSYADYSGQETQYF	TGTGCCAGCAGTTACGCAGATTATAGCGGACAAGAGACCCAGTACTTC
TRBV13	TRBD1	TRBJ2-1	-	CASSPGTASYNEQFF	TGTGCCAGCAGCCCTGGGACAGCCTCCTACAATGAGCAGTTCTTC
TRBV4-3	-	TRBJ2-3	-	CASSQREKAGDTQYF	TGCGCCAGCAGCCAACGGGAGAAGGCGGGGGATACGCAGTATTTT
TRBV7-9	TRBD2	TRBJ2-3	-	CASSLGTSDTDTQYF	TGTGCCAGCAGCTTAGGGACTAGCGACACAGATACGCAGTATTTT
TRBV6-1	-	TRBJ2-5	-	CASSEGPGVETQYF	TGTGCCAGCAGCGAAGGCCCAGGGGTGGAGACCCAGTACTTC
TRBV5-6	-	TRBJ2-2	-	CASTTIGKNTGELFF	TGTGCCAGCACCACTATCGGGAAGAACACCGGGGAGCTGTTTTTT
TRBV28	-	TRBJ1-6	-	CASSTSDSPLHF	TGTGCCAGCAGTACCAGTGATTCACCCCTCCACTTT
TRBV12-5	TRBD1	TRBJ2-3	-	CASGPGRQGSSTDTQYF	TGTGCTAGTGGCCCGGGGAGACAGGGAAGTAGCACAGATACGCAGTATTTT
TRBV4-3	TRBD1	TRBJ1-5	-	CASSHDREIQPQHF	TGCGCCAGCAGCCATGACAGGGAAATACAGCCCCAGCATTTT
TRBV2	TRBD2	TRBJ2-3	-	CASSGVTSGGGTQYF	TGTGCCAGCAGCGGCGTGACTAGCGGGGGGGGTACGCAGTATTTT
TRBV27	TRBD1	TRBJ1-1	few	CASSLTGGAGYGTEAFF	TGTGCCAGCAGTCTAACAGGGGGCGCGGGCTATGGCACTGAAGCTTTCTTT
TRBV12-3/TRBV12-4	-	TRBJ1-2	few	CASSFRGALGYTF	TGTGCCAGCAGTTTCCGGGGGGCGTTGGGCTACACCTTC
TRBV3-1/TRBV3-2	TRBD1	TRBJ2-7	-	CASSLPGQGSYEQYF	TGTGCCAGCAGCCTACCGGGACAGGGCTCCTACGAGCAGTACTTC
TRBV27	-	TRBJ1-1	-	CASSFGDRLNTEAFF	TGTGCCAGCAGTTTCGGCGACAGATTGAACACTGAAGCTTTCTTT
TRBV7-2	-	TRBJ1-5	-	CASSLSTGGNQPQHF	TGTGCCAGCAGCTTGAGCACGGGGGGCAATCAGCCCCAGCATTTT
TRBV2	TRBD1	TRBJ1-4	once	CASSRQGINEKLFF	TGTGCCAGCAGTAGACAGGGTATTAATGAAAAACTGTTTTTT
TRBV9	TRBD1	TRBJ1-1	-	CASSVSGTEDTEAFF	TGTGCCAGCAGCGTGTCCGGGACAGAAGACACTGAAGCTTTCTTT
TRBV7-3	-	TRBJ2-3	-	CASSLMPTHTDTQYF	TGTGCCAGCAGCTTGATGCCTACCCACACAGATACGCAGTATTTT
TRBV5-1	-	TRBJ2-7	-	CASTLGAGIRDEQYF	TGCGCCAGCACCCTTGGGGCAGGGATCAGGGACGAGCAGTACTTC
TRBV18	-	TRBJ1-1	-	CASSPGQNTEAFF	TGTGCCAGCTCACCGGGACAGAACACTGAAGCTTTCTTT
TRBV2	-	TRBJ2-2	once	CASRFEEGYAGELFF	TGTGCCAGCAGGTTTGAGGAAGGCTACGCCGGGGAGCTGTTTTTT
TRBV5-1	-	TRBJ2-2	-	CASSWGLLTVSGELFF	TGCGCCAGCAGCTGGGGACTGCTCACTGTGTCCGGGGAGCTGTTTTTT
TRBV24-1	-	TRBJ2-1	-	CATGVTHNTMVEQFF	TGTGCCACCGGAGTCACCCATAATACGATGGTTGAGCAGTTCTTC
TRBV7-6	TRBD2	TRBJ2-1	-	CASSPRASGGTAYNEQFF	TGTGCCAGCAGCCCGCGGGCTAGCGGGGGGACGGCCTACAATGAGCAGTTCTTC
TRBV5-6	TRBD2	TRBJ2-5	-	CASSFLAGSGETQYF	TGTGCCAGCAGTTTCCTAGCGGGAAGCGGGGAGACCCAGTACTTC
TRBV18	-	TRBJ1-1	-	CASSGDTQGTRAFF	TGTGCCAGCTCAGGAGATACACAGGGTACTCGAGCTTTCTTT
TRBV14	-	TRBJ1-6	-	CASSQVKGNSPLHF	TGTGCCAGCAGCCAAGTGAAGGGGAATTCACCCCTCCACTTT
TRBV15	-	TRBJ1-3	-	CATSRELGIASGNTIYF	TGTGCCACCAGCAGAGAACTCGGGATTGCTTCTGGAAACACCATATATTTT
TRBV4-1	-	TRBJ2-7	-	CASSHLKNGAEHF	TGCGCCAGCAGCCACCTGAAGAATGGGGCTGAGCACTTC
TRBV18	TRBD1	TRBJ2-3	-	CASSPRAGGGTDTQYF	TGTGCCAGCTCACCACGAGCAGGGGGAGGCACAGATACGCAGTATTTT
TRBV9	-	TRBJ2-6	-	CASSVAEQVYSGANVLTF	TGTGCCAGCAGCGTAGCTGAACAGGTTTACTCTGGGGCCAACGTCCTGACTTTC
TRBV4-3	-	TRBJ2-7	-	CASSRARGPQTYEQYF	TGCGCCAGCAGCCGCGCGCGGGGACCTCAAACCTACGAGCAGTACTTC
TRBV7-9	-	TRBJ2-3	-	CASSLAWPTGDTQYF	TGTGCCAGCAGCTTAGCGTGGCCGACGGGGGATACGCAGTATTTT
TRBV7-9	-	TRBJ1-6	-	CASSLSGNNSPLHF	TGTGCCAGCAGCTTATCAGGGAATAATTCACCCCTCCACTTT
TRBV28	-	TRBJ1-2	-	CASSFYRDFNYGYTF	TGTGCCAGCAGTTTTTACCGGGACTTTAACTATGGCTACACCTTC
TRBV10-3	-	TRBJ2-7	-	CAISPDIYEQYF	TGTGCCATCAGCCCGGACATCTACGAGCAGTACTTC